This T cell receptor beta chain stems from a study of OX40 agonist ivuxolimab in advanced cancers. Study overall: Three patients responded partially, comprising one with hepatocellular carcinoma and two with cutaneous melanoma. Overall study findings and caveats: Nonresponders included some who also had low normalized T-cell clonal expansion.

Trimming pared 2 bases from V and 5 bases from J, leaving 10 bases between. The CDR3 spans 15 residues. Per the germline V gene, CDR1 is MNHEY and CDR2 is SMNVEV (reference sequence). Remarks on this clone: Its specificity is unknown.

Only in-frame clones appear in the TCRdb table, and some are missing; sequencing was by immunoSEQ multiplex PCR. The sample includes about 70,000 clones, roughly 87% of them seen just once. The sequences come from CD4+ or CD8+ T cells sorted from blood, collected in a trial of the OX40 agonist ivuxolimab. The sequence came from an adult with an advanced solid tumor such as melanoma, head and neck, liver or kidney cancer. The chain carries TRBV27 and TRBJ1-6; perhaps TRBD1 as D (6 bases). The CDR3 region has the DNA TGTGCCAGCAGTTTAACAGGGAGGAATAATTCACCCCTCCACTTT. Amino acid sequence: CASSLTGRNNSPLHF.